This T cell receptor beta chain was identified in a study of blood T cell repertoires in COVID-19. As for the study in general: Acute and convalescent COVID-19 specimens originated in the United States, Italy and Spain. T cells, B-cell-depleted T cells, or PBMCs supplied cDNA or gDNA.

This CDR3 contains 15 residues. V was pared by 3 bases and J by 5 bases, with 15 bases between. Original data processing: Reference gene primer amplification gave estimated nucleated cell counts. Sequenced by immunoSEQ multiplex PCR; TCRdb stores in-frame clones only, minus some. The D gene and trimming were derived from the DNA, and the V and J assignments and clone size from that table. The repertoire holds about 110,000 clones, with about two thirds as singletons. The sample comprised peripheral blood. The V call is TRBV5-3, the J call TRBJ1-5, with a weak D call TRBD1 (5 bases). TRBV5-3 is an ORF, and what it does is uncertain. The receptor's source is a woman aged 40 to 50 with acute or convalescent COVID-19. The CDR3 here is CARSCPPQEYQPQHF. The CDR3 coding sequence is TGTGCCAGAAGCTGCCCCCCACAGGAGTATCAGCCCCAGCATTTT.